Detailed here is one TCR beta chain. Its target is not known. The CDR3 covers 14 residues. The V and J ends lost 5 bases and 3 bases, in that order; junction bases with no gene match: 5. Per germline, CDR1 SGHTA and CDR2 FQGNSA. The data were taken from a study of cytomegalovirus exposure and HLA in healthy donors. The study, taken as a whole, reports: Indistinguishable V segments such as TRBV6-2 and TRBV6-3 were excluded. Across donors, most TCRs were seen rarely, yet some public ones were widespread. The study had only CMV serostatus as immune exposure information.

There were likely unrecorded immune exposures, though donors were nominally healthy when sampled. 13 Jbeta primers and 60 Vbeta primers were used for the PCR. Produced via immunoSEQ multiplex PCR; TCRdb's table is partial and in-frame only. The repertoire holds more than 120,000 clones, with approximately 80% as singletons. This clonotype was obtained from a male donor in good health and CMV-seronegative. The chain couples TRBV7-2 to TRBJ1-1; the match to TRBD1 covers 8 bases. Sequencing was performed on PBMCs. This CDR3 reads CASSVRQGYTEAFF. The CDR3 region has the DNA TGTGCCAGCAGCGTCCGACAGGGGTACACTGAAGCTTTCTTT.